Each of the 3 T cell receptor beta chains below was sequenced from the same sample in a study of blood T cell repertoires in COVID-19. Libraries were prepared by immunoSEQ multiplex PCR; TCRdb keeps only in-frame clonotypes and omits some of them. The data show over 250,000 clones, approximately 86% seen once. Sequenced input: peripheral blood. Source of these receptors: a woman in her 70s with COVID-19, enrolled during active disease.

J is TRBJ1-2 and V is TRBV3-1 (or the pseudogene TRBV3-2); possible D gene TRBD1, 6 bases. The CDR3 extends over 12 amino acids. V was pared by 7 bases and J by 6 bases, with 12 bases between. CDR1 LGHDT and CDR2 YNNKEL come from the germline V gene (reference sequence). The CDR3 DNA is TGTGCCAGCATCGGGCAGGGGCATGGCTACACCTTC. It codes for CASIGQGHGYTF.

About this clone: This same CDR3 is encoded by further DNA sequences in the sample. The gene calls are TRBV5-1 and TRBJ2-7; weak D call: TRBD1 (6 bases). Trimming took 8 bases from V and 6 from J, leaving 12 bases between them. From germline, CDR1 is SGHRS and CDR2 YFSETQ. The CDR3 spans 11 residues. CDR3 protein: CASSQGSEQYF. The CDR3 nucleotides read TGCGCCAGTTCTCAGGGGAGCGAGCAGTACTTC.

This clone is medium-sized. The chain combines TRBV24-1 with TRBJ2-5; possible D gene TRBD2, 7 bases. This CDR3 has 15 residues. Germline V CDR1 and CDR2: KGHDR, SFDVKD. V lost 7 bases and J lost 2, with 16 bases in between. The CDR3: CATSKGGDPQETQYF. The DNA of the CDR3 is TGTGCCACCAGCAAAGGGGGGGACCCACAAGAGACCCAGTACTTC.